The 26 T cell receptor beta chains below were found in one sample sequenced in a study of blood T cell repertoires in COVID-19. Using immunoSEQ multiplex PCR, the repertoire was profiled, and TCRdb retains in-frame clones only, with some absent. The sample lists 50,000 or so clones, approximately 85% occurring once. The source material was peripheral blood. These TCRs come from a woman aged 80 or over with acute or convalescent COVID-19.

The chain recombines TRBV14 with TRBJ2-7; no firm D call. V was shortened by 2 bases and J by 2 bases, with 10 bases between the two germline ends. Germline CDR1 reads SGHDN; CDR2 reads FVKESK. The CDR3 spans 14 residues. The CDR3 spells CASSQFPKPYEQYF. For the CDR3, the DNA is TGTGCCAGCAGCCAATTCCCGAAGCCCTACGAGCAGTACTTC.

The CDR3 region has the DNA TGTGCCAGAAGCTTCTCTAGCGGGAGATCGCATGAGCAGTTCTTC. Its translation is CARSFSSGRSHEQFF. J is TRBJ2-1 and V is TRBV5-3, with 10 bases lining up with TRBD2. TRBV5-3 is marked as an open reading frame, function uncertain. J lost 8 bases, V lost 2 bases, and 7 bases had no gene match. There are 15 residues in the CDR3.

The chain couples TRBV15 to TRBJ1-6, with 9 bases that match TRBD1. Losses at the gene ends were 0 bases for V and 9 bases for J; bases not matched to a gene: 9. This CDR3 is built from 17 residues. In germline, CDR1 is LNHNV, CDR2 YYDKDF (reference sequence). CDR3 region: CATSRDPRQGVGSPLHF. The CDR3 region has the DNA TGTGCCACCAGCAGAGACCCCCGACAGGGGGTCGGTTCACCCCTCCACTTT.

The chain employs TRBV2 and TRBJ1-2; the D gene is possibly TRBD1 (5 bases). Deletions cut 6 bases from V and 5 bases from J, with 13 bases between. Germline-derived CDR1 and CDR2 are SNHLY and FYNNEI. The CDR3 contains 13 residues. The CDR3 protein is CASRTDDLYGYTF. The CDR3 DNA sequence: TGTGCCAGCAGGACAGACGATCTATATGGCTACACCTTC.

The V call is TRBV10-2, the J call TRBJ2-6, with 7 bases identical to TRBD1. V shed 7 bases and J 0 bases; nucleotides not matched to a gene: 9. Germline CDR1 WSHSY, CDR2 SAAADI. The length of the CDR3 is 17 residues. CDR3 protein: CASTSGGLLSGANVLTF. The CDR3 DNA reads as TGCGCCAGCACATCAGGGGGTCTCCTCTCTGGGGCCAACGTCCTGACTTTC.

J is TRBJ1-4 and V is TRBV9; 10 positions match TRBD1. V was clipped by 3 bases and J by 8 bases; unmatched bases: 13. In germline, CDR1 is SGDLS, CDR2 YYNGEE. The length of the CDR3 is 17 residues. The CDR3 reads CASSASGTGASGEKLFF. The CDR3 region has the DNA TGTGCCAGCAGCGCATCCGGGACAGGGGCCTCAGGGGAAAAACTGTTTTTT. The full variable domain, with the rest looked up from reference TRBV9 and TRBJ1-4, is DSGVTQTPKHLITATGQRVTLRCSPRSGDLSVYWYQQSLDQGLQFLIQYYNGEERAKGNILERFSAQQFPDLHSELNLSSLELGDSALYFCASSASGTGASGEKLFFGSGTQLSVL.

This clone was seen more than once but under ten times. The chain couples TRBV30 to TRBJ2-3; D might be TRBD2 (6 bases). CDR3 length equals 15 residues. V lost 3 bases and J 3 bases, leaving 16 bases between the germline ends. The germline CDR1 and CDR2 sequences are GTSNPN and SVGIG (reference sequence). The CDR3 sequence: CAWSPARGVTDTQYF. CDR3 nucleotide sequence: TGTGCCTGGAGCCCCGCGCGCGGGGTTACAGATACGCAGTATTTT. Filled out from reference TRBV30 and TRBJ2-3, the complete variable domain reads SQTIHQWPATLVQPVGSPLSLECTVEGTSNPNLYWYRQAAGRGLQLLFYSVGIGQISSEVPQNLSASRPQDRQFILSSKKLLLSDSGFYLCAWSPARGVTDTQYFGPGTRLTVL.

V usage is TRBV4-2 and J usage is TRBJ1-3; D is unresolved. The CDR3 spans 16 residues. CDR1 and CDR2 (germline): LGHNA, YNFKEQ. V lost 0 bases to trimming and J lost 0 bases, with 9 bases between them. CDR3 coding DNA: TGTGCCAGCAGCCAAGATTGGACTGGCTCTGGAAACACCATATATTTT. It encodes CASSQDWTGSGNTIYF.

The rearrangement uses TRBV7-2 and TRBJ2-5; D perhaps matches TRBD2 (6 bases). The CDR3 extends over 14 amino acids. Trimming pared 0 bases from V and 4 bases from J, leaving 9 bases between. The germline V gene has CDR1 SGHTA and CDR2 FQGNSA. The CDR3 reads CASSLAVGGETQYF. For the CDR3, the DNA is TGTGCCAGCAGCTTAGCGGTCGGGGGAGAGACCCAGTACTTC.

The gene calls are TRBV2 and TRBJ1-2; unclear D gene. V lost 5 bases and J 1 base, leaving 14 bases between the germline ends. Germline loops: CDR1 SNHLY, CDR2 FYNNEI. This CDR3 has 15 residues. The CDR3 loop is CASSSTQFINYGYTF. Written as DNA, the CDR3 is TGTGCCAGCAGTTCAACACAGTTTATTAACTATGGCTACACCTTC.

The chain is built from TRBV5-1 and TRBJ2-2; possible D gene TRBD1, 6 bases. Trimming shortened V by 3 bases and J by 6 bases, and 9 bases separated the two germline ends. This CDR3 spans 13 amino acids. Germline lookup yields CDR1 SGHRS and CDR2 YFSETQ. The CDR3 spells CASSSRGSGELFF. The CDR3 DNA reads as TGCGCCAGCAGCTCGAGGGGGTCCGGGGAGCTGTTTTTT.

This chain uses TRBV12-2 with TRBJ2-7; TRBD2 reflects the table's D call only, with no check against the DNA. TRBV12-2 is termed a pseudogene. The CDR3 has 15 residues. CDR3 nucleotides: TGTGCAAGTCGCTGGCCCCCTAGGAATTCCTACGAGCAGTACGTC. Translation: CASRWPPRNSYEQYV.

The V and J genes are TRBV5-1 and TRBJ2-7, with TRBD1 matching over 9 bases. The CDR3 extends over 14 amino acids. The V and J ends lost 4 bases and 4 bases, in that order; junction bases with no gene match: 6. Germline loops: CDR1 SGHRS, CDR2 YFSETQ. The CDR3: CASSPDRGSYEQYV. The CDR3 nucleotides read TGCGCCAGCAGCCCGGACAGGGGCTCGTACGAGCAGTACGTC.

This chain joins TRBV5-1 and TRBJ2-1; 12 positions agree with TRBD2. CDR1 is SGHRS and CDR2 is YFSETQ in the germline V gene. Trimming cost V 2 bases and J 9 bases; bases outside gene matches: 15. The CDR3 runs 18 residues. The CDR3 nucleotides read TGCGCCAGCAGCTTAGAACCAAAAAGGACTAGCGGGATCGGTGAGCAGTTCTTC. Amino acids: CASSLEPKRTSGIGEQFF.

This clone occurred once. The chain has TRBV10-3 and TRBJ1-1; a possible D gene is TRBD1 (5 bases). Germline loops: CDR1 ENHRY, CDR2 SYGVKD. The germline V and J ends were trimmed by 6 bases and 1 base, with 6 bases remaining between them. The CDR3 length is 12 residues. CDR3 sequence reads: CAIRQGNTEAFF. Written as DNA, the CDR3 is TGTGCCATCAGGCAGGGGAACACTGAAGCTTTCTTT.

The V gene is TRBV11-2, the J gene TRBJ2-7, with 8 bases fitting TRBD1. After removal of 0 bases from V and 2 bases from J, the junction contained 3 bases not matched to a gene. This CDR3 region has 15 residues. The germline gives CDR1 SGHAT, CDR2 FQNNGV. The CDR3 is CASSLEGTGPYEQYF. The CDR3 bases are TGTGCCAGCAGCTTAGAAGGGACAGGTCCCTACGAGCAGTACTTC.

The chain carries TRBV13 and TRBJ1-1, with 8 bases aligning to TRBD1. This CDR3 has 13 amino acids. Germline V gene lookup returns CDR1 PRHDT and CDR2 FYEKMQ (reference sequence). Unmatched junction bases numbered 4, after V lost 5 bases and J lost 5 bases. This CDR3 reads CASSLQGVTEAFF. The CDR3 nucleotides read TGTGCCAGCAGCCTACAGGGGGTTACTGAAGCTTTCTTT.

In DNA form, the CDR3 reads TGTGCCAGCAGTGACCGACAGGCTAATCAGCCCCAGCATTTT. Protein: CASSDRQANQPQHF. This chain links TRBV25-1 with TRBJ1-5; TRBD1 might be the D (6 bases). Trimming pared 3 bases from V and 4 bases from J, leaving 10 bases between. CDR3 length: 14 residues. CDR1 MGHDK and CDR2 SYGVNS come from the germline V gene.

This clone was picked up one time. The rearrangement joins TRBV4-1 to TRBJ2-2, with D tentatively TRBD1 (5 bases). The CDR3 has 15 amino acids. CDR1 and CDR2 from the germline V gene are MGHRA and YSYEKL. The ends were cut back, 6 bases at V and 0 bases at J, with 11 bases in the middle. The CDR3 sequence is CASSKQASNTGELFF. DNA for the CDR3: TGCGCCAGCAGTAAACAGGCGTCGAACACCGGGGAGCTGTTTTTT.

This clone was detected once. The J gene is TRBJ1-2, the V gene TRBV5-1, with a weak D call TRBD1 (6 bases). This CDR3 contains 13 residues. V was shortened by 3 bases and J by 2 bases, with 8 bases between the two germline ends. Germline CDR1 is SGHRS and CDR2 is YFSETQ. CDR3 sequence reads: CASSSTGNYGYTF. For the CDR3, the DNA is TGCGCCAGCAGCTCAACAGGGAACTATGGCTACACCTTC.

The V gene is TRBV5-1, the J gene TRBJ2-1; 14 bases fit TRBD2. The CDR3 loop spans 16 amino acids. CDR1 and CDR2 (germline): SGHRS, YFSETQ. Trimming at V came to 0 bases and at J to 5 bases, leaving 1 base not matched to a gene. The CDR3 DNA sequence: TGCGCCAGCAGCTTGGGGGGACTAGCGGGAGACAATGAGCAGTTCTTC. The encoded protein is CASSLGGLAGDNEQFF.

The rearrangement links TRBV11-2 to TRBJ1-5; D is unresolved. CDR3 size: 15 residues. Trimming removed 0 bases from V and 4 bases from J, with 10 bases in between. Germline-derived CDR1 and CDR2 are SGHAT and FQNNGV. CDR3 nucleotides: TGTGCCAGCAGCTTAGATTTGACCGGGAATCAGCCCCAGCATTTT. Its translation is CASSLDLTGNQPQHF.

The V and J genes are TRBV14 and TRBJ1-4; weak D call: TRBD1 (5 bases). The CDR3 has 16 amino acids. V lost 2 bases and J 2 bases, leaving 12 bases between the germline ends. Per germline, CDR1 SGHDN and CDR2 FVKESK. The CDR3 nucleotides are TGTGCCAGCAGCCAAAGAGACAGCTCCACTAATGAAAAACTGTTTTTT. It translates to CASSQRDSSTNEKLFF.

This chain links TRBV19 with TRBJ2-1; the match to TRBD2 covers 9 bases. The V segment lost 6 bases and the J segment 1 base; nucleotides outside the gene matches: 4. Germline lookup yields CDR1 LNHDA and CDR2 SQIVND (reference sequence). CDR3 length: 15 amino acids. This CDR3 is CASSLSGGSYNEQFF. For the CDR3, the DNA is TGTGCCAGTAGCCTTAGCGGGGGATCCTACAATGAGCAGTTCTTC.

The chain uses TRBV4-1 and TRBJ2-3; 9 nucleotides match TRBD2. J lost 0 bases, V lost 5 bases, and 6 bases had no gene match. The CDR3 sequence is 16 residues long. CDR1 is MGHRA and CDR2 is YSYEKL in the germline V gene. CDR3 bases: TGCGCCAGCAGCGGAACGGCGGGAGGGAGCACAGATACGCAGTATTTT. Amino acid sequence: CASSGTAGGSTDTQYF.

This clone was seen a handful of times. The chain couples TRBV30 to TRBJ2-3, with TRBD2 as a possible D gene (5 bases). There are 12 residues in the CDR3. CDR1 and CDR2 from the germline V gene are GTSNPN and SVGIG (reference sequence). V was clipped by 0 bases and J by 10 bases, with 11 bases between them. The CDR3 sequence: CAWSVVTRPQYF. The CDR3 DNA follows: TGTGCCTGGAGTGTTGTAACTAGACCGCAGTATTTT.